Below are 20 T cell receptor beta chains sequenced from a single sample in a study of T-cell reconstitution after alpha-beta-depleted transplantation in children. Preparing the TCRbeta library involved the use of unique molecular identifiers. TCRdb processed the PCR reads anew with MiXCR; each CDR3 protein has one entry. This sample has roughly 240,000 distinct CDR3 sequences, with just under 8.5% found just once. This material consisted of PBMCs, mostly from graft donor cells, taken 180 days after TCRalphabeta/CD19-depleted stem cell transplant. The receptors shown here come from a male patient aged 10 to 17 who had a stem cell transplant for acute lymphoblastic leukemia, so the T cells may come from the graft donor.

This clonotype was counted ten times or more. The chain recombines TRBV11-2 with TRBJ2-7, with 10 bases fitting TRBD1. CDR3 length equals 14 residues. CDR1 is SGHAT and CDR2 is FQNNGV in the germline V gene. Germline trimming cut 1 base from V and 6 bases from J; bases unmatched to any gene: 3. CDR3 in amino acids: CASSLGDRGTEQYF. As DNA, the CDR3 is TGTGCCAGCAGCTTAGGGGACAGGGGAACCGAGCAGTACTTC.

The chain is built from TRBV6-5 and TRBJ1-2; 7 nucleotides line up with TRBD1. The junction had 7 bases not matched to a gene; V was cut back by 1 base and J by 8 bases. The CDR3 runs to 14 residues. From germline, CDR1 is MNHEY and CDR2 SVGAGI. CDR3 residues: CASSYFDRVGGYTF. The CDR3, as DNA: TGTGCCAGCAGTTACTTCGACAGGGTCGGCGGCTACACCTTC.

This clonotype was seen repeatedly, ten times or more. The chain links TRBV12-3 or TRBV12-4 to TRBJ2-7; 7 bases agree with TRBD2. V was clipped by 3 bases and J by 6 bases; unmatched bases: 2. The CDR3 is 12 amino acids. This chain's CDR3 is CASSFGGIEQYF. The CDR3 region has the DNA TGTGCCAGCAGTTTCGGGGGGATCGAGCAGTACTTC.

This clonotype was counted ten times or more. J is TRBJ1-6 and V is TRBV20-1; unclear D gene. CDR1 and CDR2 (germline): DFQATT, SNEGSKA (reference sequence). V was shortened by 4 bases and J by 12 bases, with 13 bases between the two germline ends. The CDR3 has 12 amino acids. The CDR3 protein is CSAMEGKGPLHF. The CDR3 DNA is TGCAGTGCTATGGAGGGTAAAGGACCCCTCCACTTT.

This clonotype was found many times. CDR3 sequence: CASRNRGQGYNEQFF. The CDR3 nucleotides are TGTGCCAGCAGGAACAGGGGGCAAGGCTACAATGAGCAGTTCTTC. The V call is TRBV2, the J call TRBJ2-1; 9 bases agree with TRBD1. Germline V CDR1 and CDR2: SNHLY, FYNNEI. Trimming removed 6 bases from V and 3 bases from J; junction bases left unmatched: 6. The CDR3 consists of 15 residues. Full variable domain (outside the CDR3, taken from reference TRBV2 and TRBJ2-1): EPEVTQTPSHQVTQMGQEVILRCVPISNHLYFYWYRQILGQKVEFLVSFYNNEISEKSEIFDDQFSVERPDGSNFTLKIRSTKLEDSAMYFCASRNRGQGYNEQFFGPGTRLTVL.

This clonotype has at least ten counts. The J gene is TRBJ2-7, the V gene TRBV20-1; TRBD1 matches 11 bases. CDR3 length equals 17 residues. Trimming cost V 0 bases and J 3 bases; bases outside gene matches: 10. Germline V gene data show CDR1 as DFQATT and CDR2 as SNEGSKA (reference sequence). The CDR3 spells CSAREVGQGAYLYEQYF. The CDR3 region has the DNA TGCAGTGCTAGAGAAGTCGGACAGGGGGCCTATCTCTACGAGCAGTACTTC.

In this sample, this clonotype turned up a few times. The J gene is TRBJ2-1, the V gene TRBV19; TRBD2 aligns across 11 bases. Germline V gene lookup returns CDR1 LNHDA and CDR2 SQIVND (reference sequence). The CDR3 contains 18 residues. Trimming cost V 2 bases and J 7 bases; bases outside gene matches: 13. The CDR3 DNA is TGTGCCAGTAGTATAAGGGTCACTAGCGGGAGCCGGGAGAATGAGCAGTTCTTC. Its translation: CASSIRVTSGSRENEQFF.

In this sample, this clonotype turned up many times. The CDR3 spells CSALRDTYEQYF. CDR3 nucleotides: TGCAGTGCTCTCCGGGACACTTACGAGCAGTACTTC. The rearrangement joins TRBV20-1 to TRBJ2-7; D might be TRBD1 (6 bases). With 5 bases removed from V and 4 bases from J, the gap between germline ends came to 12 bases. There are 12 residues in the CDR3. CDR1 and CDR2 (germline): DFQATT, SNEGSKA (reference sequence).

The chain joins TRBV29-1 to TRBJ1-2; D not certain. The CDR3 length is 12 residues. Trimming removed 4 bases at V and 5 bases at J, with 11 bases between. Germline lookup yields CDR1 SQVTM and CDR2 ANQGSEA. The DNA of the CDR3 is TGCAGCGTTGCGGCAGGTACTTATGGCTACACCTTC. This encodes CSVAAGTYGYTF.

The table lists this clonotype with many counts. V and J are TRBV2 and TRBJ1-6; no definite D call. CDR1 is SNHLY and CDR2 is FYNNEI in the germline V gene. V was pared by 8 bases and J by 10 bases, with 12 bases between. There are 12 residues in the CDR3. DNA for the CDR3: TGTGCCAGCTCCCGGGAGGGATCACCCCTCCACTTT. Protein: CASSREGSPLHF. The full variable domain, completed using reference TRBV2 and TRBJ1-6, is EPEVTQTPSHQVTQMGQEVILRCVPISNHLYFYWYRQILGQKVEFLVSFYNNEISEKSEIFDDQFSVERPDGSNFTLKIRSTKLEDSAMYFCASSREGSPLHFGNGTRLTVT.

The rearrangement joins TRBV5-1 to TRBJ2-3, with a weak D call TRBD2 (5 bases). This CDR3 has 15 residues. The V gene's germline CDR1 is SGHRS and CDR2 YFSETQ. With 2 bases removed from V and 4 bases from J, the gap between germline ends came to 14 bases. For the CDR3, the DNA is TGCGCCAGCAGCTTCGGACTCCCCGTCGCAGATACGCAGTATTTT. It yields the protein CASSFGLPVADTQYF.

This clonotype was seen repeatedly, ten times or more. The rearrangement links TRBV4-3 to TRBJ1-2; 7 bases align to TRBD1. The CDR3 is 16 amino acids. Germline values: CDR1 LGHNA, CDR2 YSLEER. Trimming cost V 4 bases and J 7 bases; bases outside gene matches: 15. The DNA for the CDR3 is TGCGCCAGCAGCCCGACCCCGGGACAGCCTCTGCGTGGCTACACCTTC. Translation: CASSPTPGQPLRGYTF.

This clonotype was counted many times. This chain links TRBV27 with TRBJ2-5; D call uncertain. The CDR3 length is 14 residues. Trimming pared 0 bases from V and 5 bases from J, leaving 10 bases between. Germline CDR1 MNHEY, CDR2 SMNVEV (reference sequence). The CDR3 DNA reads TGTGCCAGCAGTTTATCGCACCCGAGGGAGACCCAGTACTTC. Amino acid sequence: CASSLSHPRETQYF.

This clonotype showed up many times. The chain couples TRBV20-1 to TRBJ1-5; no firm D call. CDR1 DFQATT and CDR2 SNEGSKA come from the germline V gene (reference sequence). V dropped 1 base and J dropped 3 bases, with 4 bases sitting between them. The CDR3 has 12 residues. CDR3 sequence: CSARGDNQPQHF. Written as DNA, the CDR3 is TGCAGTGCTAGAGGGGACAATCAGCCCCAGCATTTT.

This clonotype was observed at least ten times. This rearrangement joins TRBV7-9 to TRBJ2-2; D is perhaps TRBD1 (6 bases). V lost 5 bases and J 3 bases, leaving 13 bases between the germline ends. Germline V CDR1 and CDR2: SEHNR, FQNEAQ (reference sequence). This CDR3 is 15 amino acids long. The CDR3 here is CASSPTGTYTGELFF. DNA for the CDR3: TGTGCCAGCAGCCCGACAGGAACCTACACCGGGGAGCTGTTTTTT.

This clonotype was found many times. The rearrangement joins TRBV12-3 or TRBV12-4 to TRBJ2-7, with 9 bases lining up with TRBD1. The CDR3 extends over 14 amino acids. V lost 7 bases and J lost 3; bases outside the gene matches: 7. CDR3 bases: TGTGCCAGCACTACAGGGGGCTTTGGCTACGAGCAGTACTTC. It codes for CASTTGGFGYEQYF.

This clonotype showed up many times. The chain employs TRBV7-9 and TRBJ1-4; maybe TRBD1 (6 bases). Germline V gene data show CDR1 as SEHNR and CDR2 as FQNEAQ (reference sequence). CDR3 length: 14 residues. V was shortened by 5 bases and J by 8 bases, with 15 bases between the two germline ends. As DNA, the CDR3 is TGTGCCAGCAGCCTACGGGGGACACGGGAAAAACTGTTTTTT. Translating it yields CASSLRGTREKLFF.

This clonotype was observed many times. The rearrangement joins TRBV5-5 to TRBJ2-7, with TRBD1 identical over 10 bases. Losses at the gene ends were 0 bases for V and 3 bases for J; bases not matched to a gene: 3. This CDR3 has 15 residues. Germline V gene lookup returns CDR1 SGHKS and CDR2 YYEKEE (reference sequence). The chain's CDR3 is CASSLAGTGDYEQYF. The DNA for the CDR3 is TGTGCCAGCAGCTTGGCCGGGACAGGGGACTACGAGCAGTACTTC.

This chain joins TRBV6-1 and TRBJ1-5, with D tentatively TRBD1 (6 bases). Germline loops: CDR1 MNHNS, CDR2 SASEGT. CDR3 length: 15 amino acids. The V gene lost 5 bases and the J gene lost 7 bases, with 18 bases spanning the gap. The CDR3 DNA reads TGTGCCAGCAGTCGGACAGTGGCCAGTGTGCAGCCCCAGCATTTT. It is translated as CASSRTVASVQPQHF.

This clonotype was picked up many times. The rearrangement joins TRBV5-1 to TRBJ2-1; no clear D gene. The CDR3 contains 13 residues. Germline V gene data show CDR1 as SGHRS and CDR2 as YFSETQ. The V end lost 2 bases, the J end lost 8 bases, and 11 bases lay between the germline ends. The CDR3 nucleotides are TGCGCCAGCAGCTTAATATTTAAGTATGAGCAGTTCTTC. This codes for CASSLIFKYEQFF.